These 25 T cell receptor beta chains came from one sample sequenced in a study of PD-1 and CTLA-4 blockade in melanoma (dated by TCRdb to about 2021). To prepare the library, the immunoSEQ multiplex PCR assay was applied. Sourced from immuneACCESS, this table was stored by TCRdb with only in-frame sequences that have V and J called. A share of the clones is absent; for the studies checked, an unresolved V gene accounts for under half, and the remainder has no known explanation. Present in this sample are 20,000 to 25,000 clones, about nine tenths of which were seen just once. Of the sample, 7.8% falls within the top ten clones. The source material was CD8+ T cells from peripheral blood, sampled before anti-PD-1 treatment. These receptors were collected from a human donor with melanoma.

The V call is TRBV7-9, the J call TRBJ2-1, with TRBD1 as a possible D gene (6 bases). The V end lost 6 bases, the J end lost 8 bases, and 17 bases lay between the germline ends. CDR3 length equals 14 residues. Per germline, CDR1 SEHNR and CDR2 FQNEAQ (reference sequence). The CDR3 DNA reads TGTGCCAGCAGTTCAGTACAGGGATTCGATGAGCAGTTCTTC. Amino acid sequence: CASSSVQGFDEQFF.

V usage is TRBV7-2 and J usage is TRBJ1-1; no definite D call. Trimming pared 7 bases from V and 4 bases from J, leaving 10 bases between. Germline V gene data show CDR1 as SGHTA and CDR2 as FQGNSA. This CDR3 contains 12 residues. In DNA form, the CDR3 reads TGTGCCAGCATACTCGGGAGCACTGAAGCTTTCTTT. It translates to CASILGSTEAFF.

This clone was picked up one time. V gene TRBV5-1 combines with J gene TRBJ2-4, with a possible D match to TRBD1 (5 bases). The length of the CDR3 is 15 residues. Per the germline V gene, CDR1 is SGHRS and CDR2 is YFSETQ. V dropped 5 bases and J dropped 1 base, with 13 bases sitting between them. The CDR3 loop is CASRQDPGAKNIQYF. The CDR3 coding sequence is TGCGCCAGCAGACAGGACCCGGGTGCCAAAAACATTCAGTACTTC.

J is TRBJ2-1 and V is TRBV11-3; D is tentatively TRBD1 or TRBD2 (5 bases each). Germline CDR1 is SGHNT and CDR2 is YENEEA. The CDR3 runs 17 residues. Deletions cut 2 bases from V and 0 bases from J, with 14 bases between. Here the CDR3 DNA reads TGTGCCAGCAGCTTACCCGGGACCGCTCCCTCCTACAATGAGCAGTTCTTC. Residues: CASSLPGTAPSYNEQFF.

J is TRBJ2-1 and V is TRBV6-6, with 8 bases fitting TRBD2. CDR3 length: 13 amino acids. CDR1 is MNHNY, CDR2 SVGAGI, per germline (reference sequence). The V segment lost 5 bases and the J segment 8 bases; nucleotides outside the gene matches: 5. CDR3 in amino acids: CASSPGLVDEQFF. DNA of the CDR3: TGTGCCAGCAGTCCGGGACTAGTAGATGAGCAGTTCTTC.

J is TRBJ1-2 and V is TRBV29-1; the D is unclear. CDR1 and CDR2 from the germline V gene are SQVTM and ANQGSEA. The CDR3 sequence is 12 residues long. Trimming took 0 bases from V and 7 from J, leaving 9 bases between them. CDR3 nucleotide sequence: TGCAGCGTTGAAGAAAGGCAGACTGGCTACACCTTC. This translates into CSVEERQTGYTF.

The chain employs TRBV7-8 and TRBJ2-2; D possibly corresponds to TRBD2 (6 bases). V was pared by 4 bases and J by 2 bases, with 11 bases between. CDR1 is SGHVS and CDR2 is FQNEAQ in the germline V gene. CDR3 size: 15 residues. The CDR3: CASSWGGINTGELFF. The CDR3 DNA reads TGTGCCAGCAGCTGGGGCGGGATAAACACCGGGGAGCTGTTTTTT.

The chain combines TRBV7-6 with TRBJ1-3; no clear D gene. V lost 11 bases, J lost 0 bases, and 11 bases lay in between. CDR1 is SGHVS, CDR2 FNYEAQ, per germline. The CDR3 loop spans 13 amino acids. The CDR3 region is CAAGGGSGNTIYF. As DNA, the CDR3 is TGTGCCGCCGGTGGAGGCTCTGGAAACACCATATATTTT.

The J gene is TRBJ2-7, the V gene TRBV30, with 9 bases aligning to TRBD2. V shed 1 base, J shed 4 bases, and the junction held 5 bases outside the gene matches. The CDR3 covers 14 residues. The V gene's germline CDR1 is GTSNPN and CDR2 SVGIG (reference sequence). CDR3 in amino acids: CAWSGPSGEYEQYF. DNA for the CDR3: TGTGCCTGGAGTGGGCCTAGCGGGGAGTACGAGCAGTACTTC.

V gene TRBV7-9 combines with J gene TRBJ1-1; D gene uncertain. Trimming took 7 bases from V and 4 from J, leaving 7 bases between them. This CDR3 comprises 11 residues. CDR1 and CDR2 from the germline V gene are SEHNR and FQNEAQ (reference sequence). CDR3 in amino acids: CASNWGTEAFF. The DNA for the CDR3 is TGTGCCAGCAACTGGGGCACTGAAGCTTTCTTT. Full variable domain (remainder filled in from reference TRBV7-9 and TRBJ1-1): DTGVSQNPRHKITKRGQNVTFRCDPISEHNRLYWYRQTLGQGPEFLTYFQNEAQLEKSRLLSDRFSAERPKGSFSTLEIQRTEQGDSAMYLCASNWGTEAFFGQGTRLTVV.

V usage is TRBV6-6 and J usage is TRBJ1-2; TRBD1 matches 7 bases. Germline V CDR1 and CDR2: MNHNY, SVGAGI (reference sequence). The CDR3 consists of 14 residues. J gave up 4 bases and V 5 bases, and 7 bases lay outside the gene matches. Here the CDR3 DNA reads TGTGCCAGCAGTCAGACAGGGTCGAGCTATGGCTACACCTTC. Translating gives CASSQTGSSYGYTF.

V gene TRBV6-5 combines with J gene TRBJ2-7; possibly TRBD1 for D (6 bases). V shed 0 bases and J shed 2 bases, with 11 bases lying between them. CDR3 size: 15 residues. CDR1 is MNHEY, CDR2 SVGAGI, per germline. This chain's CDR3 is CASSYSGGPTYEQYF. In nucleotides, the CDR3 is TGTGCCAGCAGTTACTCAGGGGGTCCAACCTACGAGCAGTACTTC.

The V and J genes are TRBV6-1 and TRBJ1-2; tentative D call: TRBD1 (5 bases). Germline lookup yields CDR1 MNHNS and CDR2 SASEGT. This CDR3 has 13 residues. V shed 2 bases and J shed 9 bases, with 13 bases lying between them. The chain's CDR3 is CASSENEGQSYTF. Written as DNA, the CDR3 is TGTGCCAGCAGTGAAAACGAGGGGCAAAGCTACACCTTC.

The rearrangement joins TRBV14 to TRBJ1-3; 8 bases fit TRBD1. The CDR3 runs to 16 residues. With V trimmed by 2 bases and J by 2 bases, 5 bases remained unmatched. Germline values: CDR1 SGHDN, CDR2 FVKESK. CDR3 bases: TGTGCCAGCAGCCAACAGGGGGCACTTACTGGAAACACCATATATTTT. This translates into CASSQQGALTGNTIYF.

The CDR3 nucleotides read TGTGCCAGCAGCCCGTTTGGGACATCGAACACCGGGGAGCTGTTTTTT. This translates into CASSPFGTSNTGELFF. This chain connects TRBV9 to TRBJ2-2; possibly TRBD1 for D (6 bases). This CDR3 spans 16 amino acids. CDR1 and CDR2 (germline): SGDLS, YYNGEE. V lost 4 bases, J lost 0 bases, and 13 bases lay in between.

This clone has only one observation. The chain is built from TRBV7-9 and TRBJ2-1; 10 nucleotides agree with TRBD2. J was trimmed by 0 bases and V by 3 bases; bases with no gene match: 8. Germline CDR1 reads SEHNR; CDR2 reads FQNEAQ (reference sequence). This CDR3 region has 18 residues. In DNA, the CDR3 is TGTGCCAGCAGCTTCGGGACTAGCGCCACCCTCTCCTACAATGAGCAGTTCTTC. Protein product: CASSFGTSATLSYNEQFF.

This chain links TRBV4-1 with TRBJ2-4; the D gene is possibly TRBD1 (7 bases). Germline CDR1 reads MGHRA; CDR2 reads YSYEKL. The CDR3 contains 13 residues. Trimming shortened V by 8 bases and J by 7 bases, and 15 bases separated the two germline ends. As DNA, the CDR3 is TGCGCCAGCTTAGACCCAGGGGGGAACATTCAGTACTTC. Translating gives CASLDPGGNIQYF.

CDR3 loop: CASSLVGDSNQPQHF. DNA for the CDR3: TGTGCCAGCAGCTTAGTAGGCGATAGCAATCAGCCCCAGCATTTT. The chain joins TRBV7-9 to TRBJ1-5; unclear D gene. Trimming cost V 1 base and J 0 bases, with 7 bases left between them. The CDR3 totals 15 residues. CDR1 and CDR2 (germline): SEHNR, FQNEAQ (reference sequence).

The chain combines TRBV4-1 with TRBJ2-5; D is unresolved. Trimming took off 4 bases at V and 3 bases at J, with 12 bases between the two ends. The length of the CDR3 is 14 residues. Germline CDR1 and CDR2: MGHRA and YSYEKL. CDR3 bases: TGCGCCAGCAGCCGAGGACCGCCTGAAGAGACCCAGTACTTC. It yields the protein CASSRGPPEETQYF.

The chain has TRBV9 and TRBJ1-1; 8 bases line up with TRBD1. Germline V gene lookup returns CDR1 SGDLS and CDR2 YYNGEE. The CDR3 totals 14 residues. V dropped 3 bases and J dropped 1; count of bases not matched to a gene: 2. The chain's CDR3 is CASSDGTGNTEAFF. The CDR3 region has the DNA TGTGCCAGCAGCGACGGGACAGGGAACACTGAAGCTTTCTTT.

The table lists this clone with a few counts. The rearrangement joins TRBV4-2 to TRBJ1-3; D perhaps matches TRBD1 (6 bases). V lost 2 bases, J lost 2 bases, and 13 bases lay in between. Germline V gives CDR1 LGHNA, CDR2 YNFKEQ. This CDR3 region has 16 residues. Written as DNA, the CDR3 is TGTGCCAGCAGCCAAACACAGGGAGTACCTGGAAACACCATATATTTT. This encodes CASSQTQGVPGNTIYF.

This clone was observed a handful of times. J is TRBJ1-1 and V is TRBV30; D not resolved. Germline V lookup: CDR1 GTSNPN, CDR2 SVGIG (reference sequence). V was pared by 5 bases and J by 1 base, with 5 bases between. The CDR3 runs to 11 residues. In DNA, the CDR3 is TGTGCCTGGGAGGCGAACACTGAAGCTTTCTTT. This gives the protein CAWEANTEAFF.

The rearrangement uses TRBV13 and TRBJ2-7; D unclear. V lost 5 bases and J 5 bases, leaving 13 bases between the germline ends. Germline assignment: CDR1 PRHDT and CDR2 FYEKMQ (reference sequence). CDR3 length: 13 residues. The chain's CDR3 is CASSKLVKDEQYF. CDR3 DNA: TGTGCCAGCAGCAAATTAGTGAAGGACGAGCAGTACTTC.

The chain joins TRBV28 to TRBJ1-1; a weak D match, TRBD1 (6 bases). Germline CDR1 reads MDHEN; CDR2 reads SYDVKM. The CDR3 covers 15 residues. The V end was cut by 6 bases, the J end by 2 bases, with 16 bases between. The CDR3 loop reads CASRAAGVLNTEAFF. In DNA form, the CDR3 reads TGTGCCAGCAGAGCCGCAGGGGTTTTAAACACTGAAGCTTTCTTT.

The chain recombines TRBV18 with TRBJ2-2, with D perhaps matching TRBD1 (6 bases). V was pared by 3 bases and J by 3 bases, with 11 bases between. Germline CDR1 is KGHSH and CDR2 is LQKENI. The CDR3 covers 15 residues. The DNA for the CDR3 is TGTGCCAGCTCACCGACGACAGGCTACACCGGGGAGCTGTTTTTT. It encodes CASSPTTGYTGELFF. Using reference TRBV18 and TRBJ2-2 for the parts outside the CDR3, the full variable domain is NAGVMQNPRHLVRRRGQEARLRCSPMKGHSHVYWYRQLPEEGLKFMVYLQKENIIDESGMPKERFSAEFPKEGPSILRIQQVVRGDSAAYFCASSPTTGYTGELFFGEGSRLTVL.